This T cell receptor (beta chain) comes out of a study of Tregs in tolerant kidney transplant recipients. Sequencing was performed with immunoSEQ multiplex PCR; in TCRdb, only in-frame clones are kept and a portion is missing. In all, the sample yields under 35,000 clones. Comment on this clone: The CDR3 end lies 3 residues beyond the end of the read and is filled in from the germline J gene.

Unstimulated Tregs (CD4+CD25+CD127-) and CD4+CD25- non-Tregs were sorted from PBMCs. The CDR3 length is 16 residues. V was trimmed by 0 bases and J by 0 bases, leaving 12 bases between them. In germline, CDR1 is DFQATT, CDR2 SNEGSKA (reference sequence). The sequenced sample was CD8+ T cells from blood, obtained before the transplant. The chain uses TRBV20-1 and TRBJ2-1; D might be TRBD1 (5 bases). This TCR derives from a human donor who received a combined kidney and bone marrow transplant. The CDR3 sequence: CSARDKDRFSYNEQFF. Incomplete CDR3 DNA: TGCAGTGCTAGAGATAAAGACAGATTCTCCTACAATGAG.